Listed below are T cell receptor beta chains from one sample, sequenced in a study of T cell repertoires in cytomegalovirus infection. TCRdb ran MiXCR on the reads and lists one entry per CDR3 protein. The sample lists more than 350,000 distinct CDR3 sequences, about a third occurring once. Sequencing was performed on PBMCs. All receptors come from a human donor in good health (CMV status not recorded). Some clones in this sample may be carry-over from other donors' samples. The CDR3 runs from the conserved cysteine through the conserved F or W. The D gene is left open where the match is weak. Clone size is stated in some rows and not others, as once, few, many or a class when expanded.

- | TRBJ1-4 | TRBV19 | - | CASRPLPPKQGMEKLFF | TGTGCCAGTAGACCTCTCCCCCCGAAGCAGGGGATGGAAAAACTGTTTTTT
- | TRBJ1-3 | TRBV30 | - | CACHKSSGNTIYF | TGTGCCTGCCACAAATCCTCTGGAAACACCATATATTTT
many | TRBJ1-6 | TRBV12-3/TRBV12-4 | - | CASSPDTSPLHF | TGTGCCAGCAGCCCCGACACTTCACCCCTCCACTTT
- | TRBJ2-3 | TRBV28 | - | CASSPDLVYTQYF | TGTGCCAGCAGCCCGGACCTCGTTTATACGCAGTATTTT
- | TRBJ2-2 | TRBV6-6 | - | CASSYYAGTTGELFF | TGTGCCAGCAGTTATTATGCGGGTACCACCGGGGAGCTGTTTTTT
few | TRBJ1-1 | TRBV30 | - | CAWLPGTLNTEAFF | TGTGCCTGGTTACCCGGGACCTTGAACACTGAAGCTTTCTTT
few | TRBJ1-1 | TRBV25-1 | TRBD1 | CASSEWLGTGARTNTEAFF | TGTGCCAGCAGTGAATGGTTGGGGACAGGCGCCCGAACGAACACTGAAGCTTTCTTT
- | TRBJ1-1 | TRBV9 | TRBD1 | CASSARDSNTEAFF | TGTGCCAGCAGCGCCCGGGACAGCAACACTGAAGCTTTCTTT
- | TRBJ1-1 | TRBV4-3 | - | CASSQKFDTEAFF | TGCGCCAGCAGCCAGAAATTTGACACGGAAGCTTTCTTT
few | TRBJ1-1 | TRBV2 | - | CASSADRSPAGTEAFF | TGTGCCAGCAGTGCCGACAGGAGCCCTGCCGGCACTGAAGCTTTCTTT
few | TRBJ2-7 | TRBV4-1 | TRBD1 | CASSQGLPGQGDYEQYF | TGCGCCAGCAGCCAAGGGCTACCGGGACAGGGGGACTACGAGCAGTACTTC
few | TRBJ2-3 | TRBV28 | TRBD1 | CASSPYGTGYTDTQYF | TGTGCCAGCAGCCCATACGGGACAGGATACACAGATACGCAGTATTTT
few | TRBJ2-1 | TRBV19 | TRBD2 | CASSKSWTSGISYNEQFF | TGTGCCAGTAGTAAGTCATGGACTAGCGGAATCTCCTACAATGAGCAGTTCTTC
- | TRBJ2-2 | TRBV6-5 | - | CASSYSSGERTGELFF | TGTGCCAGCAGTTACTCATCAGGGGAGCGGACCGGGGAGCTGTTTTTT
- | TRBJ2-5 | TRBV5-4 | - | CASSLVFGGPNQETQYF | TGTGCCAGCAGCTTGGTCTTTGGCGGTCCGAACCAAGAGACCCAGTACTTC
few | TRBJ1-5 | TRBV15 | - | CATSIDWGSSNQPQHF | TGTGCCACCAGCATTGATTGGGGGTCTAGCAATCAGCCCCAGCATTTT
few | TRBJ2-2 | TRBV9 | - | CASSVLNGGVTGELFF | TGTGCCAGCAGCGTATTAAACGGGGGCGTCACCGGGGAGCTGTTTTTT
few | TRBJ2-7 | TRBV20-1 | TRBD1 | CSARAGTGATYEQYF | TGCAGTGCTAGAGCCGGGACAGGGGCAACCTACGAGCAGTACTTC
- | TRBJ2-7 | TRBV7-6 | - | CASRLGLGGYEQYF | TGTGCCAGCAGGTTGGGCTTAGGGGGCTACGAGCAGTACTTC
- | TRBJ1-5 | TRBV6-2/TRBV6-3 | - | CASRGRWSNQPQHF | TGTGCCAGCAGGGGACGTTGGAGCAATCAGCCCCAGCATTTT
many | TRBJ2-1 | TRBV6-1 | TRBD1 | CASIRGRDEQFF | TGTGCCAGCATCAGGGGGCGCGATGAGCAGTTCTTC
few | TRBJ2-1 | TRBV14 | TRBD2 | CASSQVGGARDEQFF | TGTGCCAGCAGCCAAGTCGGGGGGGCCCGGGATGAGCAGTTCTTC
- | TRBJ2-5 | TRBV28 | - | CASRTEQNRAVGETQYF | TGTGCCAGCAGGACAGAACAAAACAGGGCGGTGGGTGAGACCCAGTACTTC
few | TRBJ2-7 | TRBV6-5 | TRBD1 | CASRPTMRQGAYEQYF | TGTGCCAGCAGGCCTACCATGCGACAGGGGGCCTACGAGCAGTACTTC
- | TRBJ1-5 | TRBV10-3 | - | CAISESNRAGNQPQHF | TGTGCCATCAGTGAGTCGAACAGGGCGGGCAATCAGCCCCAGCATTTT
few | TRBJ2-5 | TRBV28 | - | CASSSPAGAEKTQYF | TGTGCCAGCAGTTCCCCCGCGGGGGCTGAAAAGACCCAGTACTTC
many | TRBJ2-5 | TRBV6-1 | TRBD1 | CASSKSRDRVRETQYF | TGTGCCAGCAGTAAGTCCCGGGACAGGGTACGAGAGACCCAGTACTTC
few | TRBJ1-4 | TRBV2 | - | CASSRMRGTNEKLFF | TGTGCCAGCAGCCGGATGCGGGGTACTAATGAAAAACTGTTTTTT
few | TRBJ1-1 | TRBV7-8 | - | CASSARHGMNTEAFF | TGTGCCAGCAGCGCCAGACATGGCATGAACACTGAAGCTTTCTTT
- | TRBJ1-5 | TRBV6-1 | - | CASSEGRVVNQPQHF | TGTGCCAGCAGTGAAGGGCGGGTTGTCAATCAGCCCCAGCATTTT
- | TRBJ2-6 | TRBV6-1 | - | CASMRGANVLTF | TGTGCCAGCATGAGGGGGGCCAACGTCCTGACTTTC
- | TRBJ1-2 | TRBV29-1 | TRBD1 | CSVPSAVGQGNYGYTF | TGCAGCGTCCCTTCCGCAGTTGGACAGGGGAACTATGGCTACACCTTC
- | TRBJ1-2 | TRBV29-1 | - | CSAARGGSNYGYTF | TGCAGCGCCGCCCGAGGGGGGTCTAACTATGGCTACACCTTC
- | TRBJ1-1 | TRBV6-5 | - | CASSYSIAAEAFF | TGTGCCAGCAGTTACTCGATAGCTGCCGAAGCTTTCTTT
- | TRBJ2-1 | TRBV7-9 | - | CASSLAPVGRSSYNEQFF | TGTGCCAGCAGCTTAGCCCCCGTGGGCCGTAGCTCCTACAATGAGCAGTTCTTC
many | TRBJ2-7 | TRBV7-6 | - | CASSLGGSIYVEQYF | TGTGCCAGCAGCTTAGGGGGGAGCATTTATGTCGAGCAGTACTTC
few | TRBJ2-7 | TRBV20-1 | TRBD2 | CSASTPPGLAYEQYF | TGCAGTGCAAGTACTCCTCCGGGACTAGCTTACGAGCAGTACTTC
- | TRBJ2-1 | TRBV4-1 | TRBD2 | CASSQYKERGGFNEQFF | TGCGCCAGCAGCCAGTATAAAGAGCGGGGGGGTTTTAATGAGCAGTTCTTC
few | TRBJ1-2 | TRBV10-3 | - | CAISGNGPSYGYTF | TGTGCCATCAGTGGGAACGGGCCTTCCTATGGCTACACCTTC
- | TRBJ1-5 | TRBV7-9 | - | CASSYGGGIGNQPQHF | TGTGCCAGCAGCTACGGAGGGGGTATTGGCAATCAGCCCCAGCATTTT
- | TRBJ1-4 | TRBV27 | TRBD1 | CASRPQGAGEKLFF | TGTGCCAGCAGGCCACAGGGGGCAGGGGAAAAACTGTTTTTT
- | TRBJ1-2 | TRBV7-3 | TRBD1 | CASSIDRARGYTF | TGTGCCAGCAGCATAGACAGGGCGAGAGGCTACACCTTC
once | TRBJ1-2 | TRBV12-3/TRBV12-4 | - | CASRGSVGGADGYTF | TGTGCCAGCAGGGGAAGCGTAGGGGGAGCAGATGGCTACACCTTC
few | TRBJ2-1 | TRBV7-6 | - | CASSLSGRGLYNEQFF | TGTGCCAGCAGCTTGAGCGGCAGGGGACTATACAATGAGCAGTTCTTC
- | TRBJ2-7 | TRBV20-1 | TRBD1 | CSADGTGDGYEQYF | TGCAGTGCGGACGGGACAGGAGATGGCTACGAGCAGTACTTC
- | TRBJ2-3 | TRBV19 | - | CASGLANTDTQYF | TGTGCCAGTGGTCTAGCGAACACAGATACGCAGTATTTT
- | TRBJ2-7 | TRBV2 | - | CASLVSYEQYF | TGTGCCAGCTTGGTCTCCTACGAGCAGTACTTC
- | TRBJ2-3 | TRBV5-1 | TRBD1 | CASSFDRDAQYF | TGCGCCAGCAGCTTTGACAGGGATGCGCAGTATTTT
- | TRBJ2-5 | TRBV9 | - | CASSVGAGAHLQETQYF | TGTGCCAGCAGCGTAGGGGCGGGGGCCCACCTCCAAGAGACCCAGTACTTC
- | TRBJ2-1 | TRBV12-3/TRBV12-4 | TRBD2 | CASSLAGVGDNEQFF | TGTGCCAGCAGTTTGGCGGGGGTAGGGGACAATGAGCAGTTCTTC